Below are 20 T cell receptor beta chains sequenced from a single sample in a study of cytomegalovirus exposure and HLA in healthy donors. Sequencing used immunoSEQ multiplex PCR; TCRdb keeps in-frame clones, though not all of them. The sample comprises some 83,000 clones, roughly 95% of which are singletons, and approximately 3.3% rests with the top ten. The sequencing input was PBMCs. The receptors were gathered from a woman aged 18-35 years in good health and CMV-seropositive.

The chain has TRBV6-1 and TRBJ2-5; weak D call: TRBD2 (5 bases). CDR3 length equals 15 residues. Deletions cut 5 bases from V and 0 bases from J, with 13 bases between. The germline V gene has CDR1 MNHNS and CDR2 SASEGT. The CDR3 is CASSPRTVYQETQYF. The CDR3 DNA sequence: TGTGCCAGCAGTCCTAGGACTGTGTACCAAGAGACCCAGTACTTC.

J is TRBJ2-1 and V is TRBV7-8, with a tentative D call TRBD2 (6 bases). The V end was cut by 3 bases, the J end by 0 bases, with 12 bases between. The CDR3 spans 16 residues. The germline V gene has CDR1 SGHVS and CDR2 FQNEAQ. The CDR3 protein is CASSFLTGSSYNEQFF. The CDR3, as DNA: TGTGCCAGCAGCTTTCTTACCGGGAGCTCCTACAATGAGCAGTTCTTC.

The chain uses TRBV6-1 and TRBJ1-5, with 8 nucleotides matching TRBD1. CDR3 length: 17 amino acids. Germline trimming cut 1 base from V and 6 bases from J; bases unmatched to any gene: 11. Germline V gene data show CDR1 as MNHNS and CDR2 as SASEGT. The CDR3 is CASSEGGARGLGQPQHF. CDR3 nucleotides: TGTGCCAGCAGTGAAGGGGGGGCCAGGGGGCTTGGTCAGCCCCAGCATTTT.

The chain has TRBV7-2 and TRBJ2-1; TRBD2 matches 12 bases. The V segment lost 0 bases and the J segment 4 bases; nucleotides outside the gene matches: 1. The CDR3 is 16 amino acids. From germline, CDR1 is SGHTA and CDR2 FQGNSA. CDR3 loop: CASSLATSGGYNEQFF. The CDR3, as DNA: TGTGCCAGCAGCTTAGCGACTAGCGGGGGTTACAATGAGCAGTTCTTC.

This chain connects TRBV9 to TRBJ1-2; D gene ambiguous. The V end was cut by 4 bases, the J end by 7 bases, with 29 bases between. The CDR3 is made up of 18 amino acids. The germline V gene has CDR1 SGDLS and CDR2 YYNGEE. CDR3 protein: CASSPRQRPGSVGGGYTF. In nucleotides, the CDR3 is TGTGCCAGCAGCCCACGTCAGAGACCGGGCTCGGTAGGAGGTGGCTACACCTTC.

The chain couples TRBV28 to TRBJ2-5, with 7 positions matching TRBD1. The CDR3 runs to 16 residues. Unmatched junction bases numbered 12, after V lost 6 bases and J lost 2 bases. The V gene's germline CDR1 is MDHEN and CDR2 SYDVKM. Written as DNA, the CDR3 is TGTGCCAGCAGACCCCCCCCGGGACAGAGTCAAGAGACCCAGTACTTC. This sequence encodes CASRPPPGQSQETQYF. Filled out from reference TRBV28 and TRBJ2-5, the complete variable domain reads DVKVTQSSRYLVKRTGEKVFLECVQDMDHENMFWYRQDPGLGLRLIYFSYDVKMKEKGDIPEGYSVSREKKERFSLILESASTNQTSMYLCASRPPPGQSQETQYFGPGTRLLVL.

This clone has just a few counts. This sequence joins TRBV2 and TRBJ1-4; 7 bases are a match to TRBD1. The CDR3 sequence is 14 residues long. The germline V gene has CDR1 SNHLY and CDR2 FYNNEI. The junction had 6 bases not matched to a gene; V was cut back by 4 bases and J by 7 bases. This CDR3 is CASSGQGRGEKLFF. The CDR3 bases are TGTGCCAGCAGTGGACAGGGACGAGGTGAAAAACTGTTTTTT.

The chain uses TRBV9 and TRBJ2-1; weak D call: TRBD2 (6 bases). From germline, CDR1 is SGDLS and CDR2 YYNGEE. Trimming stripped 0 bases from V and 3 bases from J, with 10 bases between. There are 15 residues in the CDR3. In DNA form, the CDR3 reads TGTGCCAGCAGCGTAGTCGGGACTGGCTACAATGAGCAGTTCTTC. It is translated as CASSVVGTGYNEQFF.

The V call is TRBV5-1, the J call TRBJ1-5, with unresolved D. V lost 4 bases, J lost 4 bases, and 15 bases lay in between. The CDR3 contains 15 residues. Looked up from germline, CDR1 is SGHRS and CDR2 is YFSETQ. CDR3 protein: CASSENVGDNQPQHF. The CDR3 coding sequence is TGCGCCAGCAGCGAGAACGTGGGCGATAATCAGCCCCAGCATTTT.

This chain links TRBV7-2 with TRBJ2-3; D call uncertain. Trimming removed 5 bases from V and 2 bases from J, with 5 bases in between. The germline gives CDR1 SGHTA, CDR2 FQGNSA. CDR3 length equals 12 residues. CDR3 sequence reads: CASSPHTDTQYF. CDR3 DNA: TGTGCCAGCAGCCCCCACACAGATACGCAGTATTTT.

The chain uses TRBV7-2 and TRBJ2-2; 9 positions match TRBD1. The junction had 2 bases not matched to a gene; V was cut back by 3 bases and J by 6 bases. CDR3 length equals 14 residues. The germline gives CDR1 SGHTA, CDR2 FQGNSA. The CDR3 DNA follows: TGTGCCAGCAGCTTTAGACAGGGGGCCGGGGAGCTGTTTTTT. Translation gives CASSFRQGAGELFF.

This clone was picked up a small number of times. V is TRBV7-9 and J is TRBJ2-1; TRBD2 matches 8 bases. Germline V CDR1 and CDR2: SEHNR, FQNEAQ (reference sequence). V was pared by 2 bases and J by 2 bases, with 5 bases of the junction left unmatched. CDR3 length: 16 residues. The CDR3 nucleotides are TGTGCCAGCAGCTTATCTCTAGCGGGCGCCTACAATGAGCAGTTCTTC. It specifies CASSLSLAGAYNEQFF.

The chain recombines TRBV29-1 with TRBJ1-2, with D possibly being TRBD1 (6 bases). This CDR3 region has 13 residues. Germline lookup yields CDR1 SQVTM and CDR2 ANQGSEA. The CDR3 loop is CSGRGAQEDGYTF. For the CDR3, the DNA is TGCAGTGGGAGGGGGGCACAGGAGGATGGCTACACCTTC.

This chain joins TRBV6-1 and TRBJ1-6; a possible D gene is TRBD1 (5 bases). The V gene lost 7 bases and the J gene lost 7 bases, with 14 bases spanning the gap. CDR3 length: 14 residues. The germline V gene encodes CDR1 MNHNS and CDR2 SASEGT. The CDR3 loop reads CASNLETENSPLHF. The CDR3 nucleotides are TGTGCCAGCAATTTGGAGACAGAAAATTCACCCCTCCACTTT.

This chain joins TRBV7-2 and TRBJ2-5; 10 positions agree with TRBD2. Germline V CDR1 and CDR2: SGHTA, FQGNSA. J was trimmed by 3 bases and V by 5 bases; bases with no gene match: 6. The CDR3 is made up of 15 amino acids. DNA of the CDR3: TGTGCCAGCAGCCAGCGGACTAGCGGAGAAGAGACCCAGTACTTC. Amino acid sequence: CASSQRTSGEETQYF.

The CDR3 loop reads CASSVGWEGDTEAFF. The CDR3 nucleotides read TGTGCCAGTAGTGTGGGGTGGGAAGGGGACACTGAAGCTTTCTTT. This sequence joins TRBV19 and TRBJ1-1, with D perhaps TRBD1 (5 bases). This CDR3 spans 15 amino acids. With 5 bases removed from V and 3 bases from J, the gap between germline ends came to 16 bases. Germline values: CDR1 LNHDA, CDR2 SQIVND (reference sequence).

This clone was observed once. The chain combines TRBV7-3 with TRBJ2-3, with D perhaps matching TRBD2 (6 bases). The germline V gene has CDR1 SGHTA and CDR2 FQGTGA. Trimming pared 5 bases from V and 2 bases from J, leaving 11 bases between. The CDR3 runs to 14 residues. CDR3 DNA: TGTGCCAGCAGCCTAGGGACTCCCACAGATACGCAGTATTTT. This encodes CASSLGTPTDTQYF.

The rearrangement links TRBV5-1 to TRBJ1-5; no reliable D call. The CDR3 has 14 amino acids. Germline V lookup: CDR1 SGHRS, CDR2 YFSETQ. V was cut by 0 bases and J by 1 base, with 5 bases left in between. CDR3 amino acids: CASSLDGSNQPQHF. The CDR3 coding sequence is TGCGCCAGCAGCTTGGACGGGAGCAATCAGCCCCAGCATTTT.

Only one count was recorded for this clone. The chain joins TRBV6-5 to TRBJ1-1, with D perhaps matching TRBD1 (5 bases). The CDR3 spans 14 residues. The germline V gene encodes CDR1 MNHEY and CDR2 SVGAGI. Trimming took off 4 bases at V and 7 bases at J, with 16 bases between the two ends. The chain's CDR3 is CASSLRTPLIEAFF. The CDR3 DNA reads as TGTGCCAGCAGTTTGCGGACACCGCTTATTGAAGCTTTCTTT.

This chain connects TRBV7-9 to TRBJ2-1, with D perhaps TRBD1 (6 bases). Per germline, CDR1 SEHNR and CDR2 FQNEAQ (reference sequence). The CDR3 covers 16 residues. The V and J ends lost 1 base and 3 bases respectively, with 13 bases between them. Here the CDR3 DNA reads TGTGCCAGCAGCTTAGGGACAGTGCCGGTCTACAATGAGCAGTTCTTC. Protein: CASSLGTVPVYNEQFF.